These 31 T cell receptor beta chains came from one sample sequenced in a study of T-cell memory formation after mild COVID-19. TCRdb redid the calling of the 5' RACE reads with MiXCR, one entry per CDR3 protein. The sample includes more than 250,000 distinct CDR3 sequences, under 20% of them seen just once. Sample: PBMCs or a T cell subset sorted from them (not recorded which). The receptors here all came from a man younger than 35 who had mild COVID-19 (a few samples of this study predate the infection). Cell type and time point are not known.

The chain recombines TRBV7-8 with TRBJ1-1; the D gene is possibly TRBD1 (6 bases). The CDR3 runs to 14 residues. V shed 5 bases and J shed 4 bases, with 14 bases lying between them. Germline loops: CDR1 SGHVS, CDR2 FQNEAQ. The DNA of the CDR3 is TGTGCCAGCAGCGTCACAGGGCTAGGCACTGAAGCTTTCTTT. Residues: CASSVTGLGTEAFF.

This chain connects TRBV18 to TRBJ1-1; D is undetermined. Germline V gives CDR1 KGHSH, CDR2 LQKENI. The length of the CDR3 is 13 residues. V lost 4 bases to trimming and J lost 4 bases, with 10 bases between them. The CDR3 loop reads CASSQEGATEAFF. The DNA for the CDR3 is TGTGCCAGCTCACAGGAGGGAGCCACTGAAGCTTTCTTT.

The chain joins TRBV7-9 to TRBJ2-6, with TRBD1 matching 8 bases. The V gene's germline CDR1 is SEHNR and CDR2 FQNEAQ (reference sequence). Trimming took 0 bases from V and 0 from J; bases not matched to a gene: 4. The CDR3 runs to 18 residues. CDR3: CASSLARDRSSGANVLTF. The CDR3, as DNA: TGTGCCAGCAGCTTAGCTCGGGACAGGAGCTCTGGGGCCAACGTCCTGACTTTC.

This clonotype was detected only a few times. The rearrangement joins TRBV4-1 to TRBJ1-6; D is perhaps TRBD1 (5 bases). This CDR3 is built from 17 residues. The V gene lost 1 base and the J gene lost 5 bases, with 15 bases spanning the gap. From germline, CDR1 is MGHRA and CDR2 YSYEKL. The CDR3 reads CASSQAGSGTNNSPLHF. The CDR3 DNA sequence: TGCGCCAGCAGCCAAGCTGGATCGGGGACCAATAATTCACCCCTCCACTTT.

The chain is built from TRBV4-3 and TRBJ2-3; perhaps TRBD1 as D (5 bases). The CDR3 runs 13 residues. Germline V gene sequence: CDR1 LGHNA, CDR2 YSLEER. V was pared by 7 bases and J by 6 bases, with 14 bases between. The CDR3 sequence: CASTSGAGDTQYF. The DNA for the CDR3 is TGCGCCAGCACCTCAGGAGCAGGGGATACGCAGTATTTT.

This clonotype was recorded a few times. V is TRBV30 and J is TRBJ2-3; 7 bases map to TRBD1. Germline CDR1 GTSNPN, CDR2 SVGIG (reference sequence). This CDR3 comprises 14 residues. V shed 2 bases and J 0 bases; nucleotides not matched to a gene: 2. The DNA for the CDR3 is TGTGCCTGGAGTCGGGGACAGAGCACAGATACGCAGTATTTT. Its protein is CAWSRGQSTDTQYF.

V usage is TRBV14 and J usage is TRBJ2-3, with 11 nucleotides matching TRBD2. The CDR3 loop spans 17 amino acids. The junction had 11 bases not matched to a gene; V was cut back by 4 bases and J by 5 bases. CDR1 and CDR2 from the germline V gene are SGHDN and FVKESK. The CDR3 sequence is CASSPLSGGDAGDTQYF. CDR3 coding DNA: TGTGCCAGCAGCCCCCTTAGCGGGGGGGATGCAGGAGATACGCAGTATTTT.

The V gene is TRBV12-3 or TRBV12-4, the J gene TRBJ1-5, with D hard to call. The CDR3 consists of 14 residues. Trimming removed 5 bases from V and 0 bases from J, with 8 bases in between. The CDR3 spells CASSPIYSNQPQHF. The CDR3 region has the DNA TGTGCCAGCAGTCCGATATATAGCAATCAGCCCCAGCATTTT.

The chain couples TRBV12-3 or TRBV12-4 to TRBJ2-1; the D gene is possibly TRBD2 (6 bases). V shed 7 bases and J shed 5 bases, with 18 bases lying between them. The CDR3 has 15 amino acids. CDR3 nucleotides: TGTGCCAGCAACGACTGGGGGACGGGGGACAATGAGCAGTTCTTC. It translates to CASNDWGTGDNEQFF.

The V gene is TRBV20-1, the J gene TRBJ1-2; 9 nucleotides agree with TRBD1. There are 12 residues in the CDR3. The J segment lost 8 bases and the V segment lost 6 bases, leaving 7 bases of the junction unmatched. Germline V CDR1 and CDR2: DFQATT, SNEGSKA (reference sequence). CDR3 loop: CSAPRQGEGYTF. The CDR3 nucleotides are TGCAGTGCCCCTCGACAGGGGGAAGGCTACACCTTC.

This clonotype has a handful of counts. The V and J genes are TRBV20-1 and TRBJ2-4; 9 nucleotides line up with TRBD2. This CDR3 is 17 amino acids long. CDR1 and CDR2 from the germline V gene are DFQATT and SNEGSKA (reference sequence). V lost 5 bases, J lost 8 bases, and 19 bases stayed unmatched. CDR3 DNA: TGCAGTGCTCACCGTAGCGGGGGAGGATCTCCGGGGGACATTCAGTACTTC. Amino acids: CSAHRSGGGSPGDIQYF.

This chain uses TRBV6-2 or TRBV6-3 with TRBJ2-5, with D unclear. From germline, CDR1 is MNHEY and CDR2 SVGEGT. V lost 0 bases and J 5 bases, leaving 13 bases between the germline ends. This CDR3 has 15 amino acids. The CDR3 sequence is CASSYSFTKTETQYF. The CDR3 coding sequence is TGTGCCAGCAGTTACTCCTTCACCAAGACTGAGACCCAGTACTTC.

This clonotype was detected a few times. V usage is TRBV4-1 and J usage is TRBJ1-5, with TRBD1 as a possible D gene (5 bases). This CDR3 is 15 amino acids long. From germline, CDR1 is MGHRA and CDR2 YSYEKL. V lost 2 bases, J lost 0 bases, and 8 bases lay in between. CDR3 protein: CASSQWGVSNQPQHF. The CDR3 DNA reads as TGCGCCAGCAGCCAATGGGGGGTTAGCAATCAGCCCCAGCATTTT.

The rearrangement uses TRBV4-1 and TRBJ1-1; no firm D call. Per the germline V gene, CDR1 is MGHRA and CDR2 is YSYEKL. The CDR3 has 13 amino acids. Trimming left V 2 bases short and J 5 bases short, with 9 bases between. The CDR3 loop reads CASSQQIWTEAFF. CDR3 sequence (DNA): TGCGCCAGCAGCCAACAAATCTGGACTGAAGCTTTCTTT.

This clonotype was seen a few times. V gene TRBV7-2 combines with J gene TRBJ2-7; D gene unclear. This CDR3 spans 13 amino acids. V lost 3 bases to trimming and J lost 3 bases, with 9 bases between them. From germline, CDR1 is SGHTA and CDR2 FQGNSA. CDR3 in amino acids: CASSFDGYYEQYF. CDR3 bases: TGTGCCAGCAGCTTTGACGGATACTACGAGCAGTACTTC.

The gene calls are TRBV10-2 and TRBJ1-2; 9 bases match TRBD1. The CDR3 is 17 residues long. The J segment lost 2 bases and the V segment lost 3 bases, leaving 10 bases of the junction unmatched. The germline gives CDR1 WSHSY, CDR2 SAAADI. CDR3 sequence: CASSDPGQGLSNYGYTF. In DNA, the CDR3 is TGCGCCAGCAGTGACCCGGGACAGGGCCTATCGAACTATGGCTACACCTTC.

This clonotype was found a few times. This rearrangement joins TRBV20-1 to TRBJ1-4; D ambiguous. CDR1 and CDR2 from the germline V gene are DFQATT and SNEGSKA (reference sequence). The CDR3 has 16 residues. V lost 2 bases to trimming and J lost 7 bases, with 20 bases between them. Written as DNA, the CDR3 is TGCAGTGCTAGAATAATCGACGGACCGCACGGTGAAAAACTGTTTTTT. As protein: CSARIIDGPHGEKLFF.

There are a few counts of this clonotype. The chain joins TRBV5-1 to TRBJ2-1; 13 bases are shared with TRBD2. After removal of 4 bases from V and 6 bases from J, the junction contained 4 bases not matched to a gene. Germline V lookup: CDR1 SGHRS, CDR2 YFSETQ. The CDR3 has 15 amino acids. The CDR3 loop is CASSMGLAGPNEQFF. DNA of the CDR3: TGCGCCAGCAGCATGGGACTAGCGGGACCCAATGAGCAGTTCTTC.

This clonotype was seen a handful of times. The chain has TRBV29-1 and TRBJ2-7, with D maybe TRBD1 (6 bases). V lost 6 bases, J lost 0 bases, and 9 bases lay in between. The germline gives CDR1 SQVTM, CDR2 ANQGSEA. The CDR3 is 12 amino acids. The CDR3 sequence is CSVRDNSYEQYF. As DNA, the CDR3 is TGCAGCGTCCGGGACAACTCCTACGAGCAGTACTTC.

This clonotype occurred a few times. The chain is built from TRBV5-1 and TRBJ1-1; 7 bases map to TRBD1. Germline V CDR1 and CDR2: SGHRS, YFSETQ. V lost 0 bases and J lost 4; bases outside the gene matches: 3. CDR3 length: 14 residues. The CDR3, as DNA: TGCGCCAGCAGCTTGGACAGGGGAGGCACTGAAGCTTTCTTT. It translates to CASSLDRGGTEAFF.

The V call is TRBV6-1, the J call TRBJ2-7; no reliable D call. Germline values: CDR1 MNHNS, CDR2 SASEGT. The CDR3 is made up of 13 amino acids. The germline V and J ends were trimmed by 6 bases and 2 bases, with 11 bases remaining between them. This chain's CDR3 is CASRNGPTYEQYV. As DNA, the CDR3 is TGTGCCAGCAGGAACGGGCCCACCTACGAGCAGTACGTC.

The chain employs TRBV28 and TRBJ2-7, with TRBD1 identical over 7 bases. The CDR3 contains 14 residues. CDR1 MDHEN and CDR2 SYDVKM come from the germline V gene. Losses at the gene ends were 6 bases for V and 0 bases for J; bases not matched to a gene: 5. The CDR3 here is CASRAGGSSYEQYV. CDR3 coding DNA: TGTGCCAGCAGGGCAGGGGGATCCTCCTACGAGCAGTACGTC.

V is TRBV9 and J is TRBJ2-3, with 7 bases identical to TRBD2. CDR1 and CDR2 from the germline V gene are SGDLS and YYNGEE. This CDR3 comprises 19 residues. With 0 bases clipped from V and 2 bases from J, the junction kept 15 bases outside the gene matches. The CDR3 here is CASSVAPRDGGVNTDTQYF. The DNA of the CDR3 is TGTGCCAGCAGCGTAGCCCCAAGGGATGGGGGGGTTAACACAGATACGCAGTATTTT.

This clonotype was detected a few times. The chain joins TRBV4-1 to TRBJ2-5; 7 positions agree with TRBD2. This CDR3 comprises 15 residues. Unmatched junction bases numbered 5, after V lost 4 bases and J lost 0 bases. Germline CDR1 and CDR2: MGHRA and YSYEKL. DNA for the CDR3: TGCGCCAGCAGCCGGGACTACCGGTACCAAGAGACCCAGTACTTC. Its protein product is CASSRDYRYQETQYF.

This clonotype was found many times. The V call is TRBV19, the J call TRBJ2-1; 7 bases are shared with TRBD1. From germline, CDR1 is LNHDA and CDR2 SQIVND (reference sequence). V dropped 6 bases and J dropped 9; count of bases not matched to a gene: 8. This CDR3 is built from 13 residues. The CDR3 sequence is CASSLDRRSEQFF. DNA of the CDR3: TGTGCCAGTAGCCTGGACAGGAGGAGTGAGCAGTTCTTC.

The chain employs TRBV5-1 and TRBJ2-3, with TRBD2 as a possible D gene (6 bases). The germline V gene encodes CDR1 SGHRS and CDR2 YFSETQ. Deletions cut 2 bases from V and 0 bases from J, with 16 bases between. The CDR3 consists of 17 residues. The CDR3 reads CASSFGGESTSTDTQYF. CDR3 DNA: TGCGCCAGCAGCTTTGGCGGGGAGTCAACTAGCACAGATACGCAGTATTTT.

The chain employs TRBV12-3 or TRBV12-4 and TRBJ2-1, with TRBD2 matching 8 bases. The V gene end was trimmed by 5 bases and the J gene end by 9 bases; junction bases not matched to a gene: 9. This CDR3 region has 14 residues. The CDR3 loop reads CASSRSGGSSEQFF. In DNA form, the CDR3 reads TGTGCCAGCAGTCGAAGCGGGGGCTCCTCTGAGCAGTTCTTC.

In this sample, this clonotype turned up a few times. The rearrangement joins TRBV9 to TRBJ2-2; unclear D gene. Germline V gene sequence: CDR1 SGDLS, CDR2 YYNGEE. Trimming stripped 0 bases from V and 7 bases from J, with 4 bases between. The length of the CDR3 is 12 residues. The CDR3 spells CASSVAYGELFF. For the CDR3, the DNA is TGTGCCAGCAGCGTAGCTTACGGGGAGCTGTTTTTT. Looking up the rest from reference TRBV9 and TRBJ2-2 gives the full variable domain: DSGVTQTPKHLITATGQRVTLRCSPRSGDLSVYWYQQSLDQGLQFLIQYYNGEERAKGNILERFSAQQFPDLHSELNLSSLELGDSALYFCASSVAYGELFFGEGSRLTVL.

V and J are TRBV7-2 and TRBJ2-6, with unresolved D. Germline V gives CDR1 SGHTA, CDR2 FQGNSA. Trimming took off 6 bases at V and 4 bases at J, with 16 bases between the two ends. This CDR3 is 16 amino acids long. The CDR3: CASSQPGRYGANVLTF. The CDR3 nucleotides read TGTGCCAGCAGTCAGCCAGGCCGGTACGGGGCCAACGTCCTGACTTTC.

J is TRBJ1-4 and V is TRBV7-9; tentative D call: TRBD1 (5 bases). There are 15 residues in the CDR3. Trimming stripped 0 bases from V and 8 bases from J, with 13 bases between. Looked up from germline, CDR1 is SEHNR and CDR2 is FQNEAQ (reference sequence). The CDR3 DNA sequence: TGTGCCAGCAGCTTAGCCGGAGGGGCAGGAGAAAAACTGTTTTTT. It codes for CASSLAGGAGEKLFF. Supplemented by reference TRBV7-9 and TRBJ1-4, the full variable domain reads DTGVSQNPRHKITKRGQNVTFRCDPISEHNRLYWYRQTLGQGPEFLTYFQNEAQLEKSRLLSDRFSAERPKGSFSTLEIQRTEQGDSAMYLCASSLAGGAGEKLFFGSGTQLSVL.

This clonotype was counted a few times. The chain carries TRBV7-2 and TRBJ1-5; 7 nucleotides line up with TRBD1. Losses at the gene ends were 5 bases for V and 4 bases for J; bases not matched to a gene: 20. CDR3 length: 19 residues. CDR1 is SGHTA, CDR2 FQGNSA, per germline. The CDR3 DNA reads TGTGCCAGCAGCCCAACGGCACCGGGACAGCCTTACGGGAATCAGCCCCAGCATTTT. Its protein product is CASSPTAPGQPYGNQPQHF.